Described below is a single TCR beta chain sequence and its context. Its target is unknown. This sample stems from a study of T cell repertoires in cytomegalovirus infection. TCRdb re-called the reads with MiXCR, one entry per CDR3 protein. Among nearly 700,000 distinct CDR3 sequences, around 32% were seen once, and the ten largest hold roughly 20%. Study findings and constraints: CMV carriers with the relevant HLA were identified by cumulative public TCR beta family frequency.

The receptor's source is a human donor in good health (CMV status not recorded). Some clones in this sample may be carry-over from other donors' samples. The sequenced sample was cultured PBMCs, obtained from culture after CMV antigen stimulation.

CDR3 in DNA: TGTGCCAGCAGTTACGACACCTACGAGCAGTACTTC. It translates to CASSYDTYEQYF. The rearrangement uses TRBV6-6 and TRBJ2-7; D gene ambiguous. CDR1 and CDR2 (germline): MNHNY, SVGAGI (reference sequence). The CDR3 consists of 12 residues. Trimming pared 2 bases from V and 2 bases from J, leaving 4 bases between.